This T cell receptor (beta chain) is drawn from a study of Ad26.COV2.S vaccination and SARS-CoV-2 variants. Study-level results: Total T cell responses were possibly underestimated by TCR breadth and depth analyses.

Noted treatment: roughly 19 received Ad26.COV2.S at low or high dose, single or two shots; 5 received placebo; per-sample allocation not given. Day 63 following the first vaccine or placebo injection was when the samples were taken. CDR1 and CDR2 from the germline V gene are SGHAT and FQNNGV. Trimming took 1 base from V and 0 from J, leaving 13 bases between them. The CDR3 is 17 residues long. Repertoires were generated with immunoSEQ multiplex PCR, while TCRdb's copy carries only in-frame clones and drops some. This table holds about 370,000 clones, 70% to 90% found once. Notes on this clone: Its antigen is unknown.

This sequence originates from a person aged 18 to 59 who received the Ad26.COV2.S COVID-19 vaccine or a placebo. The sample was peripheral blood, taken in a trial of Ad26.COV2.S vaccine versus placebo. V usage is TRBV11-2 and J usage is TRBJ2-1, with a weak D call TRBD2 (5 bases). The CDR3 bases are TGTGCCAGCAGCTTAGTGCGGTTGGGGAGCTCCTACAATGAGCAGTTCTTC. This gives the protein CASSLVRLGSSYNEQFF.